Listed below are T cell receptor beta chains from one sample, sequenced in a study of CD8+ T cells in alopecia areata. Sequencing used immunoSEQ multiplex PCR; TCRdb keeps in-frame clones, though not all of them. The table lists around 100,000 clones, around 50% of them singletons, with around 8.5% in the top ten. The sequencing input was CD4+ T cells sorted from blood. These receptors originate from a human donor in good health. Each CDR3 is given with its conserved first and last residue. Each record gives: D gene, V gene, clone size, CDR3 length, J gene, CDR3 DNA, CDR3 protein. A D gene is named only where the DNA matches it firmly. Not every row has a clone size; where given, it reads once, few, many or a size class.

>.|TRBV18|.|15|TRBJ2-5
TGTGCCAGCTCATCGAGACAAAGGGTTGGAGAGACCCAGTACTTC
CASSSRQRVGETQYF
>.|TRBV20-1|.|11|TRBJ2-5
TGCAGTGCTAGAGATTTTGAGACCCAGTACTTC
CSARDFETQYF
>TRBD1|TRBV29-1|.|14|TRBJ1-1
TGCAGCGTTGGACAGGGGGCCTTGAACACTGAAGCTTTCTTT
CSVGQGALNTEAFF
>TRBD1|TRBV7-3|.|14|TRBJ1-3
TGTGCCAGCAGCCCTCGGACAGGACGAAACACCATATATTTT
CASSPRTGRNTIYF
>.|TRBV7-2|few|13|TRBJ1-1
TGTGCCAGCAGCTCGGTCGCGAACACTGAAGCTTTCTTT
CASSSVANTEAFF
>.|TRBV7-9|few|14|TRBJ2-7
TGTGCCAGCAGCTTAGGCGCCAGCTCCTACGAGCAGTACTTC
CASSLGASSYEQYF
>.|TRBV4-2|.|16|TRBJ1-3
TGTGCCAGCAGCCGGACCTATGGAGACGCTGGAAACACCATATATTTT
CASSRTYGDAGNTIYF
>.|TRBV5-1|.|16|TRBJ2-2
TGCGCCAGCAGCTTGTCGCAGGGGCGTACCACCGGGGAGCTGTTTTTT
CASSLSQGRTTGELFF
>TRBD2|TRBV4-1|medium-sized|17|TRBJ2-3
TGCGCCAGCAGCCTCGAGGGGCGGGGGAGACCCACAGATACGCAGTATTTT
CASSLEGRGRPTDTQYF
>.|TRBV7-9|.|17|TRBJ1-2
TGTGCCAGCAGCCCTCAAACAGACTCCCTCACCCCTGGTGGCTACACCTTC
CASSPQTDSLTPGGYTF
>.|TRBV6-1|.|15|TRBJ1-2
TGTGCCAGCAGTGAAAAAACAGCGTCTTCCTATGGCTACACCTTC
CASSEKTASSYGYTF
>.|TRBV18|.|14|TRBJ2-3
TGTGCCAGCTCACCCAACAGGGCCACAGATACGCAGTATTTT
CASSPNRATDTQYF
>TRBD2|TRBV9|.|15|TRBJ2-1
TGTGCCAGCAGCGAGGAGCGGGGGGTCTACAATGAGCAGTTCTTC
CASSEERGVYNEQFF
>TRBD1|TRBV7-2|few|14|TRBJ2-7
TGTGCCAGCAGCTGGGGGACAGGGTCCTACGAGCAGTACTTC
CASSWGTGSYEQYF
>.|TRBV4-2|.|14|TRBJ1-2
TGTGCCAGCAGCCCCCGAATGGGGCCCGACGACTACACCTTC
CASSPRMGPDDYTF
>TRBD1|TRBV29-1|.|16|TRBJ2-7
TGCAGCGTTGAAGGGGTCGGGGACAGAACTTCCTACGAGCAGTACTTC
CSVEGVGDRTSYEQYF
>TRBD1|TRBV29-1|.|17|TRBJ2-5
TGCAGCGTTGAACGGATGGGGACAGGGGGTAGTCAGAAGGCCCAGTACTTC
CSVERMGTGGSQKAQYF
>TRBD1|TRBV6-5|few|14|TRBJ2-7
TGTGCCAGCATCCTGACAGGGGTGTCCTACGAGCAGTACTTC
CASILTGVSYEQYF
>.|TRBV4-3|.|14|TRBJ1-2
TGCGCCAGCAGCCAACAGGCTGGGGACTATGGCTACACCTTC
CASSQQAGDYGYTF
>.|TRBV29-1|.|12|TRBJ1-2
TGCAGCGCTGTGGACCTTGAGTATGGCTACACCTTC
CSAVDLEYGYTF
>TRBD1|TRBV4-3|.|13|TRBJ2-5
TGCGCCAGCAGCTGGGACAGGGGAGAGACCCAGTACTTC
CASSWDRGETQYF
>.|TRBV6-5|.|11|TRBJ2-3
TGTGCCAGCGCCCAAGGGGATACGCAGTATTTT
CASAQGDTQYF
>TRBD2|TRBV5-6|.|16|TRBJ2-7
TGTGCCAGCAGCTTGTTGGTGGCTAGCGGGGTCGACGAGCAGTACTTC
CASSLLVASGVDEQYF
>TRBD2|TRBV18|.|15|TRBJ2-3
TGTGCCAGCTCACCGGAACTAGCGGGCACAGATACGCAGTATTTT
CASSPELAGTDTQYF
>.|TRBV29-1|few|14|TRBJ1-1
TGCAGCGCCGTGACAGGCCGGATGAACACTGAAGCTTTCTTT
CSAVTGRMNTEAFF
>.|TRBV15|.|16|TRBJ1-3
TGTGCCACCAGCAGAGATGGGGTCAGCTCTGGAAACACCATATATTTT
CATSRDGVSSGNTIYF
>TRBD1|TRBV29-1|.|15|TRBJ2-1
TGCAGCGTTGAAGCGGACAGGGACACCTACAATGAGCAGTTCTTC
CSVEADRDTYNEQFF
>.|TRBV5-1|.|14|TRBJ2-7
TGCGCCAGCAGCCCCCGCGGCGGATACTACGAGCAGTACTTC
CASSPRGGYYEQYF
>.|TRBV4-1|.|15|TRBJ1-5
TGCGCCAGCAGCCAAGATGAATACCGCAATCAGCCCCAGCATTTT
CASSQDEYRNQPQHF
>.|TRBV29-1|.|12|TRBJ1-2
TGCAGCGTTGCACAGGGTGACTGGGGCTACACCTTC
CSVAQGDWGYTF
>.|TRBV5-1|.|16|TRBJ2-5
TGTGCCAGCAGCTTGTTTAGTGGGGCAGTCCAAGAGACCCAGTACTTC
CASSLFSGAVQETQYF
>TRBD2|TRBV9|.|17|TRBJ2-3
TGTGCCAGCAGCGTAGAAGGTAGCGGGGGATTCACAGATACGCAGTATTTT
CASSVEGSGGFTDTQYF
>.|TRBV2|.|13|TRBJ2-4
TGTGCCAGCAAGCAGGGGGGTAAAAACATTCAGTACTTC
CASKQGGKNIQYF
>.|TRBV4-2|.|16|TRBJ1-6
TGTGCCAGCAGCCAAGCCAGGACAGACGTCGTCTCACCCCTCCACTTT
CASSQARTDVVSPLHF
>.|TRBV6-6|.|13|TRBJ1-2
TGTGCCAGCCTCCCCCGGGGAAACTATGGCTACACCTTC
CASLPRGNYGYTF
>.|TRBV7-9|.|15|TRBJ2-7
TGTGCCAGCAGCCGGCAGGGGATTCTGGGCTACGAGCAGTACTTC
CASSRQGILGYEQYF
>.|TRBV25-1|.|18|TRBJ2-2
TGTGCCAGCAGTTCCACAGGGTCGGTATCGATTGGGGCCGGGGAGCTGTTTTTT
CASSSTGSVSIGAGELFF
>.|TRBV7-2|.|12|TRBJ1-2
TGTGCCAGCAGCTTCGTCACCGATGGCTACACCTTC
CASSFVTDGYTF
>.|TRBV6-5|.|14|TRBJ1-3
TGTGCCAGCAGACCCGGGGGCTCTGGAAACACCATATATTTT
CASRPGGSGNTIYF
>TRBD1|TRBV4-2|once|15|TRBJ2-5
TGTGCCAGCAGCCAAGGTGACAGGGACGAAGAGACCCAGTACTTC
CASSQGDRDEETQYF
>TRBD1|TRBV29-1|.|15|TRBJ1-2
TGCAGCGTTTCGGTGGCAGGGGGCTTTACCAATGGCTACACCTTC
CSVSVAGGFTNGYTF
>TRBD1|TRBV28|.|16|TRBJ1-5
TGTGCCAGCAGTTTATTGGGACAGGGGGGTAATCAGCCCCAGCATTTT
CASSLLGQGGNQPQHF
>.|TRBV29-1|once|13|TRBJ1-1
TGCAGCGTTGAAAAACCGATGAACACTGAAGCTTTCTTT
CSVEKPMNTEAFF
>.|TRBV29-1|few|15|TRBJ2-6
TGCAGCGTTGAAGGAGGCGGTTCTGGGGCCAACGTCCTGACTTTC
CSVEGGGSGANVLTF
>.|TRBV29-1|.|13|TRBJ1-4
TGCAGCGCTGGCTGGGGGACTAATGAAAAACTGTTTTTT
CSAGWGTNEKLFF
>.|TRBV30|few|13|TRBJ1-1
TGTGCCTGGAGTGTATGGATAGACACTGAAGCTTTCTTT
CAWSVWIDTEAFF
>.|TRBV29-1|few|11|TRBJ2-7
TGCAGCGTTATCCGGGACTACGAGCAGTACTTC
CSVIRDYEQYF
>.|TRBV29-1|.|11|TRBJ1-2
TGCAGCGTTGAGACCGGGAACGGCTACACCTTC
CSVETGNGYTF
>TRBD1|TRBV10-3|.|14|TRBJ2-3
TGTGCCATCAGGGGACAGGGGACCACAGATACGCAGTATTTT
CAIRGQGTTDTQYF
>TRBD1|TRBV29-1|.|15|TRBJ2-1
TGCAGCGTGGGGGGACAGGGAAAGTATCACAATGAGCAGTTCTTC
CSVGGQGKYHNEQFF
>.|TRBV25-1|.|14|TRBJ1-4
TGTGCCAGCAGTTCACCCCCTGGGAATGAAAAACTGTTTTTT
CASSSPPGNEKLFF
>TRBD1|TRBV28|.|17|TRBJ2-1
TGTGCCAGCAGTTCGGATACCGCCGGGACAGGGTTTAATGAGCAGTTCTTC
CASSSDTAGTGFNEQFF
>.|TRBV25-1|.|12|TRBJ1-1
TGTGCCAGCAGAGACGGGAACACTGAAGCTTTCTTT
CASRDGNTEAFF